A selection of T cell receptor beta chains follows, all from one sample in a study of patients and donors after allogeneic stem cell transplantation. TCRdb ran MiXCR on the RT-PCR reads and lists one entry per CDR3 protein. Of 200,000 to 250,000 distinct CDR3 sequences in the sample, about 14% were seen once. The material sequenced was blood, either unsorted or a sorted T cell fraction (not recorded which). The receptor set was obtained from a human donor who was either an allogeneic HSCT recipient or a stem cell or donor lymphocyte infusion donor (not recorded which). It is not recorded whose cells these are; they may come from a transplant donor. CDR3s include the opening cysteine and the closing phenylalanine or tryptophan. The order of the fields is J gene, V gene, clone size, D gene, CDR3 DNA, CDR3 protein. A D gene is named only where the DNA matches it firmly. Expanded clones get a size class; other rows say once, few or many, or leave the size out.

TRBJ1-2 | TRBV7-2 | few | TRBD1 | TGTGCCAGCAGCTCCCAGACAGGGAGCTATGGCTACACCTTC | CASSSQTGSYGYTF
TRBJ2-7 | TRBV7-6 | many | - | TGTGCCAGCAGCTTAGATGGTGGTGGGGGATCGGGCGAGCAGTACTTC | CASSLDGGGGSGEQYF
TRBJ2-1 | TRBV12-3/TRBV12-4 | few | TRBD2 | TGTGCCAGCAGTTTAGCAGTAGCGGGGGGCTATGAGCAGTTCTTC | CASSLAVAGGYEQFF
TRBJ2-7 | TRBV29-1 | few | - | TGCAGCGTTGAAGAATGGCGGAGCAACGAGCAGTACTTC | CSVEEWRSNEQYF
TRBJ1-6 | TRBV20-1 | few | TRBD1 | TGCAGTGCTAGAGTCCCAAAACAGGGGATTAATTCACCCCTCCACTTT | CSARVPKQGINSPLHF
TRBJ2-3 | TRBV7-2 | - | TRBD2 | TGTGCCAGCAGCCGTTGGCTAGCGGGAGGGGGAGATACGCAGTATTTT | CASSRWLAGGGDTQYF
TRBJ1-1 | TRBV20-1 | many | - | TGCAGTGCTAGTTACCAGAACACTGAAGCTTTCTTT | CSASYQNTEAFF
TRBJ2-1 | TRBV5-4 | few | - | TGTGCCACCGCGGAGGCCAGAGGCAATGAGCAGTTCTTC | CATAEARGNEQFF
TRBJ1-4 | TRBV7-9 | many | - | TGTGCCAGCAGCGTCGAGGGACGCCTCAATGAAAAACTGTTTTTT | CASSVEGRLNEKLFF
TRBJ2-6 | TRBV5-1 | many | - | TGCGCCAGCAGCTTTGGCTCTGGGGCCAACGTCCTGACTTTC | CASSFGSGANVLTF
TRBJ2-3 | TRBV7-2 | - | TRBD2 | TGTGCCAGCAGCTTACTAGCGGGAGAAGGGACGCAGTATTTT | CASSLLAGEGTQYF
TRBJ2-7 | TRBV2 | - | TRBD2 | TGTGCCAGCAGTGAAATTTGGCTCGCTAGCGGGAGCATCGACGAGCAGTACTTC | CASSEIWLASGSIDEQYF
TRBJ1-1 | TRBV15 | many | - | TGTGCCACCAGCAGAGTCGGAGGTTGGGCCGCTGAAGCTTTCTTT | CATSRVGGWAAEAFF
TRBJ1-2 | TRBV20-1 | many | - | TGCAGTGCTAGCGACATGACCGTCAGGGGTGGCTACACCTTC | CSASDMTVRGGYTF
TRBJ1-1 | TRBV20-1 | - | - | TGCAGTGCTAGAGCACCGCCGGGGAACACTGAAGCTTTCTTT | CSARAPPGNTEAFF
TRBJ2-1 | TRBV7-2 | many | - | TGTGCCAGCAGCTTCACAGACTACAATGAGCAGTTCTTC | CASSFTDYNEQFF
TRBJ1-1 | TRBV11-3 | - | TRBD1 | TGTGCCAGCAGAGGGGACAGGAACACTGAAGCTTTCTTT | CASRGDRNTEAFF
TRBJ1-3 | TRBV5-1 | - | - | TGCGCCAGCAGCTTGGCAGGGACGACAGGAAACACCATATATTTT | CASSLAGTTGNTIYF
TRBJ1-5 | TRBV30 | few | - | TGTGCCTGGAGGACAGGCAATCAGCCCCAGCATTTT | CAWRTGNQPQHF
TRBJ1-4 | TRBV9 | few | - | TGTGCCAGCAGCGTAGAGGAGGGCGCAGGACCCACTCTGCGTGAAAAACTGTTTTTT | CASSVEEGAGPTLREKLFF
TRBJ2-1 | TRBV6-1 | - | TRBD2 | TGTGCCAGCATCCCTACTAGCGGGGGAAGCTCCTACAATGAGCAGTTCTTC | CASIPTSGGSSYNEQFF
TRBJ2-7 | TRBV5-1 | - | - | TGCGCCAGCAGCTTGGAAATACGGGGTCCCTCCTACGAGCAGTACTTC | CASSLEIRGPSYEQYF
TRBJ2-1 | TRBV28 | - | TRBD1 | TGTGCCAGCAAGAGTCCACGTACAGGGGTCTACAATGAGCAGTTCTTC | CASKSPRTGVYNEQFF
TRBJ2-7 | TRBV4-3 | - | - | TGCGCCAGCAGCCAAGTCCCCCCAGGGGCAGTTAGCTCCTACGAGCAGTACTTC | CASSQVPPGAVSSYEQYF
TRBJ2-5 | TRBV14 | few | - | TGTGCCAGCAGTCTGGGGGGCCTACGTGGGGAGACCCAGTACTTC | CASSLGGLRGETQYF
TRBJ2-7 | TRBV18 | - | - | TGTGCCAGCTCACCACCCGGAACCGTCTACGAGCAGTACTTC | CASSPPGTVYEQYF
TRBJ1-4 | TRBV25-1 | many | TRBD1 | TGTGCCAGCAGTGACCGACAGGGGAGGGGAAAACTGTTTTTT | CASSDRQGRGKLFF
TRBJ2-7 | TRBV2 | few | - | TGTGCCAGCAGTGAAGAATACGAGCAGTACTTC | CASSEEYEQYF
TRBJ2-1 | TRBV7-3 | few | - | TGTGCCAGCAGCTTAGCCGGGCTGACCCTTGTCAATGAGCAGTTCTTC | CASSLAGLTLVNEQFF
TRBJ2-1 | TRBV29-1 | many | - | TGCAGCGTTAGGAGCGGTTATTACAATGAGCAGTTCTTC | CSVRSGYYNEQFF
TRBJ2-1 | TRBV6-1 | - | - | TGTGCCAGCAGTGAAGGCCCCGGTGCTGAGCAGTTCTTC | CASSEGPGAEQFF
TRBJ1-2 | TRBV7-9 | few | - | TGTGCCAGCAGCTGGTCTTGGGGCGACTATGGCTACACCTTC | CASSWSWGDYGYTF
TRBJ1-4 | TRBV4-1 | many | TRBD1 | TGCGCCAGCAGCAGAATGGGACAGGGGAATGAAAAACTGTTTTTT | CASSRMGQGNEKLFF
TRBJ2-5 | TRBV6-9 | - | TRBD1 | TGTGCCAGCAGTTCTCCGGGACAGGGGGTACAAGAGACCCAGTACTTC | CASSSPGQGVQETQYF
TRBJ1-1 | TRBV12-3/TRBV12-4 | many | - | TGTGCCAGCAGTCTCGACAGGAGAAACACTGAAGCTTTCTTT | CASSLDRRNTEAFF
TRBJ2-7 | TRBV2 | - | TRBD2 | TGTGCCAGCAGTAGGACTAGCGGGAGGTCCTACGAGCAGTACTTC | CASSRTSGRSYEQYF
TRBJ2-7 | TRBV5-1 | - | - | TGCGCCAGCAGCTTGGTCGGGGAGGCCTACGAGCAGTACTTC | CASSLVGEAYEQYF
TRBJ2-2 | TRBV19 | many | TRBD2 | TGTGCCAGTAGTTCCCTCGCGGGAGGGGAGTTCGGGGAGCTGTTTTTT | CASSSLAGGEFGELFF
TRBJ2-1 | TRBV12-5 | - | TRBD1 | TGTGCTAGTGGTTTGCCGATGGGACAGGGGATCTACAATGAGCAGTTCTTC | CASGLPMGQGIYNEQFF
TRBJ2-3 | TRBV25-1 | - | - | TGTGCCAGCAGTGACCCCTTCGGGGGGCACACAGATACGCAGTATTTT | CASSDPFGGHTDTQYF
TRBJ1-1 | TRBV6-4 | many | TRBD1 | TGTGCCAGCTGTCCGGGACAGATCTCCAAGAACACTGAAGCTTTCTTT | CASCPGQISKNTEAFF
TRBJ1-1 | TRBV7-2 | many | - | TGTGCCAGCAGCCTAATCAGGGGCGCTAGGACTGAAGCTTTCTTT | CASSLIRGARTEAFF
TRBJ1-1 | TRBV6-1 | - | - | TGTGCCTTTGGAGACAGGTACACTGAAGCTTTCTTT | CAFGDRYTEAFF
TRBJ2-7 | TRBV7-9 | - | - | TGTGCCAGCAGCCCTGGCGGGACAGTTGGCTACGACGAGCAGTACTTC | CASSPGGTVGYDEQYF
TRBJ2-3 | TRBV5-1 | few | - | TGCGCCAGCAGCTTGCCCCCCGGGAGCACAGATACGCAGTATTTT | CASSLPPGSTDTQYF
TRBJ2-2 | TRBV12-3/TRBV12-4 | few | TRBD2 | TGTGCCAGCACTGTAGCGGGGGCGAACACCGGGGAGCTGTTTTTT | CASTVAGANTGELFF
TRBJ2-7 | TRBV5-1 | - | TRBD1 | TGCGCCAGCAGCCTCATAGCAGGGGGCAGCTACGAGCAGTACTTC | CASSLIAGGSYEQYF
TRBJ1-1 | TRBV2 | many | - | TGTGCCAGCAGTTTAGGGCGTGAAGCTTTCTTT | CASSLGREAFF
TRBJ1-4 | TRBV4-1 | few | - | TGCGCCAGCAGCCAACAGGGAGCTAATGAAAAACTGTTTTTT | CASSQQGANEKLFF
TRBJ1-2 | TRBV7-8 | - | - | TGTGCCAGCAGCTTAGGGGGACTGGATGGCTACACCTTC | CASSLGGLDGYTF
TRBJ1-2 | TRBV19 | - | - | TGTGCCAGTAGTCCCAGCCGGGTTAACTATGGCTACACCTTC | CASSPSRVNYGYTF
TRBJ2-2 | TRBV7-2 | - | - | TGTGCCAGCAGCCGTTCATCCGGGCCCTCCGGGGAGCTGTTTTTT | CASSRSSGPSGELFF
TRBJ1-3 | TRBV20-1 | - | - | TGCAGTGCTAACCCCGGTGGAAACTCTGGAAACACCATATATTTT | CSANPGGNSGNTIYF
TRBJ1-2 | TRBV24-1 | many | - | TGTGCCACCAGTGATTCTGGGGGGTTCTATGGCTACACCTTC | CATSDSGGFYGYTF
TRBJ2-5 | TRBV23-1 | - | - | TGCGCCAGCAGTCAATCGAGACAGACGAGGGTAGAGACCCAGTACTTC | CASSQSRQTRVETQYF
TRBJ1-2 | TRBV5-1 | few | - | TGCGCCAGCAGCTTGGCTGCAGGGTACTATGGCTACACCTTC | CASSLAAGYYGYTF
TRBJ2-2 | TRBV5-1 | - | TRBD2 | TGCGCCAGCAGCTCGGGACTAGGGGCCGGGGAGCTGTTTTTT | CASSSGLGAGELFF
TRBJ1-4 | TRBV18 | few | TRBD1 | TGTGCCAGCTCACCCGTCCGGACAGGGAATAATGAAAAACTGTTTTTT | CASSPVRTGNNEKLFF
TRBJ2-7 | TRBV15 | many | TRBD1 | TGTGCCACTAAGCAGGGGGCTGGCTCCTACGAGCAGTACTTC | CATKQGAGSYEQYF
TRBJ2-3 | TRBV15 | - | TRBD2 | TGTGCCACCAGCAGAGGGTCTAGCGGGGGGGCCATAGATACGCAGTATTTT | CATSRGSSGGAIDTQYF